Following are 23 T cell receptor beta chains from one sample sequenced in a study of metastatic and nonmetastatic thyroid tumors. All patients reached thyroid surgery having received no treatment beforehand. TCRdb reanalyzed the PCR reads with MiXCR. The sample yields roughly 40,000 clones, approximately 16% seen once. The sequencing input was blood. The receptors shown here come from a female donor with papillary thyroid cancer or a benign thyroid nodule (not recorded which). Some clones in this sample may be carry-over from other donors' samples.

This clone was recorded many times. V is TRBV28 and J is TRBJ2-7, with D perhaps TRBD2 (7 bases). There are 15 residues in the CDR3. Germline V gene data show CDR1 as MDHEN and CDR2 as SYDVKM. V was pared by 5 bases and J by 4 bases, with 18 bases between. The CDR3 reads CASSPIGGALYEQYF. The CDR3 DNA sequence: TGTGCCAGCAGTCCCATAGGGGGGGCCCTTTACGAGCAGTACTTC.

The table lists this clone with many counts. This chain links TRBV20-1 with TRBJ2-1, with TRBD2 as a possible D gene (5 bases). From germline, CDR1 is DFQATT and CDR2 SNEGSKA (reference sequence). The CDR3 totals 16 residues. V was shortened by 0 bases and J by 3 bases, with 15 bases between the two germline ends. The CDR3 DNA is TGCAGTGCTAGAGATGTGGCGGGCCTATTCTACAATGAGCAGTTCTTC. Translated: CSARDVAGLFYNEQFF.

The table lists this clone with many counts. CDR3 residues: CASSFSWRETQYF. The CDR3 DNA is TGTGCCAGCAGCTTTTCCTGGCGGGAGACCCAGTACTTC. The V and J genes are TRBV7-2 and TRBJ2-5, with D uncertain. CDR1 and CDR2 (germline): SGHTA, FQGNSA. V was pared by 3 bases and J by 5 bases, with 10 bases between. The CDR3 loop spans 13 amino acids.

Ten or more counts support this clone. This sample includes further DNA sequences coding for the same CDR3. The chain combines TRBV9 with TRBJ2-5, with unresolved D. Trimming left V 3 bases short and J 1 base short, with 10 bases between. Germline values: CDR1 SGDLS, CDR2 YYNGEE. This CDR3 has 14 amino acids. The chain's CDR3 is CASSGEDSQETQYF. The DNA for the CDR3 is TGTGCCAGCAGCGGGGAAGATTCCCAAGAGACCCAGTACTTC.

Only a few counts were recorded for this clone. This may arise from a read error, as a much more abundant clone is one base away. This chain uses TRBV29-1 with TRBJ2-3; D is perhaps TRBD1 (6 bases). The CDR3 has 14 residues. Germline assignment: CDR1 SQVTM and CDR2 ANQGSEA. Trimming left V 4 bases short and J 2 bases short, with 13 bases between. The DNA for the CDR3 is TGCAGCGTTGGGGACATACCACTCACAGATACGCAGTATTTT. As protein: CSVGDIPLTDTQYF.

The rearrangement joins TRBV7-2 to TRBJ1-6; 8 bases line up with TRBD1. This CDR3 is built from 13 residues. The germline gives CDR1 SGHTA, CDR2 FQGNSA. With 5 bases clipped from V and 10 bases from J, the junction kept 4 bases outside the gene matches. CDR3 nucleotide sequence: TGTGCCAGCAGCCTGACAGGGGAGTCACCCCTCCACTTT. This encodes CASSLTGESPLHF.

This clone was counted many times. The chain joins TRBV6-6 to TRBJ2-3; 14 bases agree with TRBD2. The V gene end was trimmed by 2 bases and the J gene end by 2 bases; junction bases not matched to a gene: 12. Germline-derived CDR1 and CDR2 are MNHNY and SVGAGI (reference sequence). The CDR3 contains 20 residues. CDR3 residues: CASSYASGTSGSSPTDTQYF. For the CDR3, the DNA is TGTGCCAGCAGTTACGCTTCCGGGACTAGCGGGAGTTCCCCCACAGATACGCAGTATTTT.

This clone has at least ten counts. The chain employs TRBV19 and TRBJ1-1, with D uncertain. The CDR3 spans 14 residues. Trimming removed 6 bases at V and 0 bases at J, with 11 bases between. The germline gives CDR1 LNHDA, CDR2 SQIVND (reference sequence). DNA of the CDR3: TGTGCCAGTAGAATTGGGTCCATGAACACTGAAGCTTTCTTT. Protein sequence: CASRIGSMNTEAFF.

The chain uses TRBV7-6 and TRBJ2-1; 8 bases fit TRBD1. The CDR3 sequence is 19 residues long. V trimming: 1 base; J trimming: 0 bases; junction bases outside the gene matches: 11. The germline V gene encodes CDR1 SGHVS and CDR2 FNYEAQ. The CDR3 here is CASSLVGQGATYSYNEQFF. The CDR3 DNA sequence: TGTGCCAGCAGCTTAGTTGGCCAGGGGGCCACGTACTCCTACAATGAGCAGTTCTTC.

This clone was found a few times. Germline is not matched at one junction end, which may reflect a read error. The rearrangement links TRBV27 to TRBJ2-7; no clear D gene. The CDR3 length is 14 residues. Germline CDR1 and CDR2: MNHEY and SMNVEV (reference sequence). The CDR3 DNA is TGTGCCAGCAGCGTCTGTGTGGCGTCCTACGAGCATTACTTC. This encodes CASSVCVASYEHYF.

This clone has more than one count but fewer than ten. This sequence may be a read error, since a much larger clone differs from it by one base. This sample includes further DNA sequences coding for the same CDR3. The chain joins TRBV6-1 to TRBJ2-3; D is unclear. The CDR3 runs 13 residues. Looked up from germline, CDR1 is MNHNS and CDR2 is SASEGT. V lost 6 bases, J lost 5 bases, and 12 bases lay in between. Written as DNA, the CDR3 is TGTGCCAGCAGCCCCCATGGTAGAGATACGCAGTATTTT. It translates to CASSPHGRDTQYF.

The sample holds many counts of this clone. The chain joins TRBV14 to TRBJ1-2; D possibly corresponds to TRBD1 (6 bases). CDR1 is SGHDN and CDR2 is FVKESK in the germline V gene. V was cut by 4 bases and J by 4 bases, with 22 bases left in between. This CDR3 contains 17 residues. The CDR3 sequence is CASSLGDTGPFPYGYTF. The CDR3 nucleotides read TGTGCCAGCAGCCTAGGCGACACAGGGCCTTTCCCCTATGGCTACACCTTC.

The sample holds a few counts of this clone. V gene TRBV6-1 combines with J gene TRBJ2-3; TRBD1 matches 8 bases. With 3 bases clipped from V and 8 bases from J, the junction kept 4 bases outside the gene matches. The CDR3 totals 13 residues. Germline V gene sequence: CDR1 MNHNS, CDR2 SASEGT. The DNA for the CDR3 is TGTGCCAGCAGTGACAGGGGGCAGGTTACGCAGTATTTT. Its translation is CASSDRGQVTQYF.

This clone was seen ten or more times. The chain couples TRBV9 to TRBJ1-1, with 8 bases lining up with TRBD1. This CDR3 is 14 amino acids long. V dropped 2 bases and J dropped 4; count of bases not matched to a gene: 4. CDR1 is SGDLS, CDR2 YYNGEE, per germline. Here the CDR3 reads CASSVGQGGTEAFF. CDR3 nucleotides: TGTGCCAGCAGCGTCGGACAGGGCGGCACTGAAGCTTTCTTT.

In its sample, this clone was seen many times. This chain uses TRBV3-1 with TRBJ2-7; D may be TRBD2 (5 bases). CDR1 and CDR2 (germline): LGHDT, YNNKEL (reference sequence). CDR3 size: 14 residues. V was shortened by 1 base and J by 5 bases, with 12 bases between the two germline ends. In DNA form, the CDR3 reads TGTGCCAGCAGCCAAGGAGGGTTTGAGGACGAGCAGTACTTC. Protein product: CASSQGGFEDEQYF.

This clone was found many times. The chain uses TRBV10-3 and TRBJ2-1; the D is unclear. This CDR3 is 12 amino acids long. The V and J ends lost 7 bases and 6 bases respectively, with 10 bases between them. Germline V gene lookup returns CDR1 ENHRY and CDR2 SYGVKD. The CDR3 DNA is TGTGCCATCAAGGGTTCGTTCAATGAGCAGTTCTTC. Its protein product is CAIKGSFNEQFF.

This clone was picked up many times. A much larger clone is a single base away; this may be a read error. The CDR3 DNA follows: TGTGCCAGCACCCTCTTAGCGGGAACCCACAATGAGCAGTTCTTC. This sequence encodes CASTLLAGTHNEQFF. The rearrangement links TRBV11-1 to TRBJ2-1; 8 bases align to TRBD2. V trimming: 7 bases; J trimming: 5 bases; junction bases outside the gene matches: 10. Looked up from germline, CDR1 is SGHAT and CDR2 is FQDESV (reference sequence). This CDR3 is built from 15 residues.

This clone was observed many times. This chain joins TRBV6-1 and TRBJ1-1; D call uncertain. The V end was cut by 7 bases, the J end by 0 bases, with 12 bases between. The CDR3 has 14 amino acids. CDR1 and CDR2 from the germline V gene are MNHNS and SASEGT. The CDR3 reads CASTLTDLNTEAFF. CDR3 nucleotide sequence: TGTGCCAGCACCTTGACCGATCTGAACACTGAAGCTTTCTTT.

This clone has ten or more counts. Germline is not matched at one junction end, which may reflect a read error. The chain uses TRBV5-1 and TRBJ2-6; D uncertain. The CDR3 is 17 residues long. The V gene's germline CDR1 is SGHRS and CDR2 YFSETQ. As DNA, the CDR3 is TGCGCCAGCAGTTTGGCATACCTTCAGGCTGGGGCCAACGTCCTGACTTTC. It codes for CASSLAYLQAGANVLTF.

This clone was seen many times. V usage is TRBV7-6 and J usage is TRBJ1-1; 8 positions match TRBD1. The CDR3 is made up of 14 amino acids. Germline V gene sequence: CDR1 SGHVS, CDR2 FNYEAQ. V lost 5 bases, J lost 4 bases, and 6 bases stayed unmatched. The CDR3 DNA follows: TGTGCCAGCAGCCCAGGGGGCAGGGCCACTGAAGCTTTCTTT. It translates to CASSPGGRATEAFF. The entire variable domain, with the rest obtained from reference TRBV7-6 and TRBJ1-1, is as follows: GAGVSQSPRYKVTKRGQDVALRCDPISGHVSLYWYRQALGQGPEFLTYFNYEAQQDKSGLPNDRFSAERPEGSISTLTIQRTEQRDSAMYRCASSPGGRATEAFFGQGTRLTVV.

This clone was counted ten times or more. The chain has TRBV9 and TRBJ1-2, with TRBD1 as a possible D gene (5 bases). Trimming left V 7 bases short and J 4 bases short, with 11 bases between. The CDR3 is made up of 12 amino acids. CDR1 is SGDLS, CDR2 YYNGEE, per germline. CDR3 region: CASGAGAYGYTF. CDR3 nucleotides: TGTGCCAGCGGGGCCGGGGCCTATGGCTACACCTTC. Full variable domain (rest looked up from reference TRBV9 and TRBJ1-2): DSGVTQTPKHLITATGQRVTLRCSPRSGDLSVYWYQQSLDQGLQFLIQYYNGEERAKGNILERFSAQQFPDLHSELNLSSLELGDSALYFCASGAGAYGYTFGSGTRLTVV.

There are many counts of this clone. V usage is TRBV3-1 and J usage is TRBJ1-1; D not certain. The V end was cut by 0 bases, the J end by 3 bases, with 11 bases between. CDR3 size: 15 residues. Germline values: CDR1 LGHDT, CDR2 YNNKEL (reference sequence). The CDR3 region has the DNA TGTGCCAGCAGCCAAGAGGAGGGTGGGGACACTGAAGCTTTCTTT. This sequence encodes CASSQEEGGDTEAFF.

This clone has ten or more counts. The V and J genes are TRBV5-4 and TRBJ2-5; 11 positions agree with TRBD1. Germline assignment: CDR1 SGHNT and CDR2 YYREEE (reference sequence). The CDR3 has 16 amino acids. V shed 1 base, J shed 5 bases, and the junction held 7 bases outside the gene matches. The CDR3: CASSLLDRGRGETQYF. CDR3 nucleotide sequence: TGTGCCAGCAGCTTGTTGGACAGGGGGCGGGGGGAGACCCAGTACTTC.